This T cell receptor (beta chain) was found in a study of immune evolution from preneoplasia to lung adenocarcinoma. Germline V gives CDR1 SGDLS, CDR2 YYNGEE. V was clipped by 0 bases and J by 4 bases, with 7 bases between them. There are 13 residues in the CDR3. Between 2014 and 2017, patients underwent resection in Japan or China. Repertoires were generated with immunoSEQ multiplex PCR, while TCRdb's copy carries only in-frame clones and drops some. The sample records more than 5,500 clones, around four fifths being singletons. This chain uses TRBV9 with TRBJ1-2; D unclear. Specimen: FFPE minimally invasive lung adenocarcinoma tissue. This clonotype originated in a person aged 50-69 years with lung adenocarcinoma. DNA of the CDR3: TGTGCCAGCAGCGTAGTTGGAGGCTATGGCTACACCTTC. It yields the protein CASSVVGGYGYTF.